One TCR beta chain is described in this entry. Its cognate antigen has yet to be identified. The library was built by means of the immunoSEQ multiplex PCR assay. For the multiplex PCR, a mixture combining 60 forward primers for TCR Vbeta segments and 13 reverse primers for TCR Jbeta segments was used. A multiplex PCR assay on genomic DNA amplified the CDR3 region of rearranged TCR beta genes. Amplified TCR beta libraries were sequenced as 87-base-pair reads on the Illumina HiSeq System. As for the original processing: In a later analysis, some 80 million unique TCR beta chains were counted across the 500 to 700 repertoires, and around 11 million of these chains were shared by at least two donors. To remove PCR and sequencing errors, raw reads were error-corrected and collapsed into unique sequences using a nearest-neighbor algorithm that merged closely related sequences. V, D and J gene segments were assigned by aligning CDR3 sequences to IMGT reference sequences. For a sequence to be retained, at least a six-nucleotide match to both a V gene segment and a J gene segment was required. Rearrangements were called productive when the CDR3 lacked stop codons and stayed in frame with V and J; all others were non-productive. CDR3 was defined by IMGT convention, running from the second conserved V-encoded cysteine to the conserved J-encoded phenylalanine. Sequences without an unambiguous match to a single V gene segment were excluded from the earlier analysis of 587 of the donors. In an earlier analysis of 587 of the donors, V segments were called functional above 56.7% productive rearrangements and were called segregating when the between-donor standard deviation exceeded 5%. To diagnose cytomegalovirus status from the catalog of TCR beta chain sequences, a statistical classification framework was built. A later analysis assigned V and J genes by comparing TCR nucleotide sequences with IMGT/GENE-DB human TR gene sequences. Using the TCRdist pipeline, a later analysis assigned CDR3 sequences along with most-parsimonious VDJ recombination scenarios. In a later analysis, every TCR beta chain was defined by the combination of its CDR3 amino acid sequence and its V-gene family, and reads without a unique V-gene family were dropped. To address suspected cross-contamination and a sequencing artifact, a later analysis removed a few hundred highly shared, low-generation-probability nucleotide sequences. A later analysis calculated a clonal expansion index for each public chain from normalized within-repertoire ranks of inferred template counts. A later analysis computed generation probabilities with a VDJ recombination model fitted to out-of-frame rearrangements, and checked the results against IGoR. Hypergeometric tests were used in a later analysis to score TCR-TCR, TCR-HLA and TCR-CMV co-occurrence, with a repertoire-size bias correction applied to the TCR pairs. A later analysis estimated false discovery rates by permuting HLA or CMV assignments 20 times. In a later analysis, co-occurring TCRs were grouped using DBSCAN, and TCRdist sequence similarity was added for clustering within HLA-allele-positive subsets. Repertoires with fewer than 30,000 or more than 120,000 public chains were left out of co-occurrence clustering, as were about five repertoires with anomalous nucleotide sharing. TCRdb limited this immuneACCESS table to in-frame rearrangements with V and J called. A share of clones is missing; checked studies link under half to unresolved V genes, and the rest is unexplained. That table supplies the V and J calls and clone size; D and trimming were determined from the DNA. The sample's table covers about 190,000 clones. The ten largest clonotypes hold approximately 0.98% of the sample.

The sample belongs to a study of cytomegalovirus exposure and HLA in healthy donors (dated by TCRdb to 2016 to 2017). Study-level background: According to an earlier analysis of a few hundred of the donors, about 179 million T cells yielded 100 million or so unique TCR beta sequences and about 300 Gb of sequence data. To predict cytomegalovirus infection status, the study combined high-throughput TCR immunosequencing, statistical association of individual TCRs with disease status, and machine learning. Every discovery cohort repertoire had been produced on one sequencing platform. Alongside the repertoire data, information on donor age, sex, ethnicity and CMV serostatus was compiled. In an earlier analysis of over 550 of the donors, high-throughput TCR beta sequencing was used to judge whether each TCR beta V gene segment behaved as functional or pseudogenic. HLA typing included class I and class II loci at four-digit resolution. Along with the roughly 700-subject first cohort, a separate validation cohort of 120 different subjects was used. Among roughly 370 genotyped donors of the cohort, an average of around 240,000 unique TCR beta nucleotide sequences were sequenced per donor, roughly 20% of them non-productive. A later analysis re-examined previously published TCR beta repertoires from just over 650 donors and added high-resolution HLA genotyping to investigate patterns of TCR occurrence. The later analysis used no new phenotypic data to find candidate immune exposures, relying instead on TCR beta sequences and their occurrence across donors. The genetic ancestry cluster associated with self-reported Caucasian donors included 70% to 85% of the roughly 400 genotyped donors. The study was designed to test whether signatures of past pathogen exposure could be identified by cataloging public T cell receptors. Genome-wide SNP genotypes for about 55% of the roughly 670 donors were used in a later genetic analysis, which treated that subset as a discovery cohort. Typing coverage varied by locus: roughly 629-630 donors for A, B, C, DRB1 and DQB1; approximately 520 for DQA1; about 590 for DPA1; around 490 for DPB1. Five DR-DQ haplotypes were treated as single units for association and clustering because of strong linkage in the cohort. The study profiled the T cell repertoires of hundreds of subjects by immunosequencing and related them to cytomegalovirus serostatus. Roughly 300 gigabases of sequencing data and tens of millions of unique TCR sequences were included in an early release covering roughly 600 HLA-typed donors. Broad study findings and their caveats: The 87-base-pair reads could not distinguish some IMGT-functional V segments, including TRBV6-2 and TRBV6-3, so those segments were excluded. In this cohort, only TCR beta chains were sequenced, and detectable features were limited by the absence of alpha or paired-chain data. According to a later analysis, TCR association rates differed among HLA loci, with DRB1 alleles showing the most associated TCRs and HLA-C alleles showing the fewest. Strong co-occurrence of HLA alleles, especially DR and DQ, made assigning TCR associations to individual alleles difficult. It was suggested by the authors that the approach could potentially be generalized to other disease states and immunological phenotypes. CMV serostatus was the only immune exposure information available for the cohort. Several of the top co-occurrence clusters appeared to be linked to parvovirus B19, influenza, CMV and Epstein-Barr virus, according to a later analysis. Because some donors lacked HLA typing at each locus, the association tests relied only on the typed subset. Sequencing depth was assumed to be roughly uniform across donors in the presence/absence analyses, though that assumption may not hold. At a false discovery rate of 0.05, a later analysis linked fewer than 20,000 TCR beta sequences to specific HLA alleles. V-gene and J-gene trimming of TCR beta chains was associated with a missense DCLRE1C variant in a later genetic analysis, and the association was replicated in an independent cohort. A further reported finding was that TCR beta sequences accurately predicted the HLA-A and HLA-B alleles for most subjects in the first cohort. A later analysis found that most CMV-associated TCR beta chains appeared HLA-restricted, with HLA associations seemingly driven largely by CMV exposure. A cluster of highly shared sequence variants was judged likely to represent a technical artifact of the sequencing pipeline. In vitro tests confirmed that a few of the cytomegalovirus-associated TCR beta chains recognize cytomegalovirus antigens. Broadly in line with IMGT annotations, most TCR beta V segments showed up in productive rearrangements about 87% or about 30% of the time in an earlier analysis of roughly 590 of the donors. Correlated functional status among segregating V segments might be attributable to linkage disequilibrium, but an unknown experimental factor could not be ruled out. About 17 rarely observed V segments, including chromosome 9 orphons, were excluded from the earlier analysis of approximately 600 of the donors because counts were too low. In the study, approximately 150 TCR beta chains were listed as associated with cytomegalovirus. A later analysis found that HLA-associated TCR beta chains were more clonally expanded and had lower generation probabilities than equally common non-associated chains. While some public TCRs were present in many individuals, most TCR sequences turned up only very rarely across donors. According to a later genetic analysis, donors in an Asian-associated ancestry cluster had fewer N-insertions in productive TCRs than the approximately 690-donor mean. The classifier was reported to diagnose cytomegalovirus status with high specificity and sensitivity in both the original cohort and the validation cohort.

A distance of 7 bases separates the germline ends of V and J, which lose 3 bases and 8 bases respectively. Looking up the germline V gene (reference sequence) yields CDR1 DFQATT and CDR2 SNEGSKA. The CDR3, cysteine through phenylalanine, is 11 amino acids long. Only the CDR3 DNA is retained, 33 bases long and in frame from the first base. The cohort consisted of 650 to 850 healthy bone marrow donors. At the time of sampling, every cohort member was nominally healthy, though immune exposures that went unrecorded were likely present. The donor was CMV seropositive and belonged to the group of 250 to 300 seropositive cohort members. A peripheral blood sample was collected from each donor, and TCR beta sequencing was performed on peripheral blood mononuclear cells. Genomic DNA was extracted from the blood cell samples with the Qiagen DNeasy Blood Extraction Kit.

This TCR came from a woman aged 25 to 39 in good health and CMV-seropositive. The rearranged chain carries TRBV20-1 and TRBJ1-4, with the D gene too uncertain to name. The sequenced material came from PBMCs. The nucleotides read TGCAGTGCTAGGGCCGCAGAAAAACTGTTTTTT. Translated, this is CSARAAEKLFF.